This T cell receptor beta chain was recovered during a study of blood T cell repertoires in COVID-19. As handled by the study authors: Nucleated cell number was recorded as an estimate derived from reference gene primer amplification. The data were produced by immunoSEQ multiplex PCR, yet TCRdb's version contains in-frame clones alone and is incomplete. Clone size and the V and J calls come from that table; the DNA yielded D and trimming. The table lists 150,000 to 200,000 clones, approximately 83% of them singletons. This sequence was found in a human donor with active or convalescent COVID-19. The donor label of this sample is uncertain. Sequencing was performed on peripheral blood.

Written as DNA, the CDR3 is TGTGCCAGCAGCTCGACGGGGGGCACAGATACGCAGTATTTT. This gives the protein CASSSTGGTDTQYF. The rearrangement links TRBV11-2 to TRBJ2-3; TRBD2 is a possible D gene (6 bases). V was trimmed by 4 bases and J by 1 base, leaving 9 bases between them. The CDR3 contains 14 residues. The V gene's germline CDR1 is SGHAT and CDR2 FQNNGV.